This TCR beta chain was obtained from a study of blood T cell repertoires in COVID-19. Study in general: Researchers got acute and convalescent COVID-19 samples from the United States, Italy and Spain. The cDNA or gDNA used as material had been derived from T cells, B-cell-depleted T cells, or PBMCs.

Original handling: Amplification of reference gene primers provided the estimated nucleated cell counts. Only in-frame clones appear in the TCRdb table, and some are missing; sequencing was by immunoSEQ multiplex PCR. That table furnishes V, J and clone size, whereas the DNA furnished D and trimming. The table lists some 87,000 clones, about nine tenths of them singletons. This CDR3 spans 14 amino acids. Germline CDR1 reads MNHEY; CDR2 reads SVGAGI. Trimming cost V 1 base and J 2 bases, with 5 bases left between them. The sequence came from a woman in her 70s with acute or convalescent COVID-19. V is TRBV6-5 and J is TRBJ2-2; D gene uncertain. The sequenced sample was peripheral blood. CDR3 loop: CASSYWANTGELFF. The CDR3 bases are TGTGCCAGCAGTTACTGGGCCAACACCGGGGAGCTGTTTTTT.